What follows is one T cell receptor beta chain and its context. Assay: immunoSEQ multiplex PCR; the TCRdb copy retains only in-frame clones and omits some. The data contain fewer than 200,000 clones, 85% to 95% of them singletons. Trimming removed 3 bases from V and 4 bases from J, with 13 bases in between. There are 14 residues in the CDR3. The germline gives CDR1 SGHNT, CDR2 YYREEE (reference sequence). The sample belongs to a study of T cell responses to AZD1222 COVID-19 vaccine. V and J are TRBV5-4 and TRBJ1-1; perhaps TRBD1 as D (6 bases). The receptor was isolated from an adult in good health. This specimen consisted of peripheral blood, obtained on day 0 of AZD1222 vaccination. The CDR3 reads CASSWWGRGTEAFF. The CDR3 DNA reads TGTGCCAGCAGCTGGTGGGGCAGGGGCACTGAAGCTTTCTTT.